This is a list of T cell receptor beta chains from one sample in a study of chemoradiotherapy in HPV16-positive cancers. Method: immunoSEQ multiplex PCR; TCRdb's copy keeps in-frame clones and lacks some. The sample has about 630 clones, around 90% seen once; the top ten hold about 3%. The material sequenced was tumor tissue, taken from a patient who underwent chemoradiotherapy. All receptors come from a human donor with HPV-associated anogenital cancer. Each CDR3 is given with its conserved first and last residue. A D gene is named only where the DNA matches it firmly. Size is omitted from some rows. Given values are once, few, many or a class for expanded clones.

V gene	D gene	J gene	clone size	CDR3 DNA	CDR3 protein
TRBV7-2	.	TRBJ2-7	.	TGTGCCAGCAGCTCCTACTACGAGCAGTACTTC	CASSSYYEQYF
TRBV7-9	.	TRBJ2-7	.	TGTGCCAGCAGCTTAGGGGACGGAAACCCCTACGAGCAGTACTTC	CASSLGDGNPYEQYF
TRBV14	.	TRBJ2-6	.	TGTGCCAGCAGCCAAGAAGTGGGAACTGGGGCCAACGTCCTGACTTTC	CASSQEVGTGANVLTF
TRBV6-5	.	TRBJ2-7	.	TGTGCCAGCAGTTACTTAGAGGGCGAGCAGTACTTC	CASSYLEGEQYF
TRBV19	.	TRBJ2-7	.	TGTGCCAGTAGTATGGATTACGGGACAAAGTACTTC	CASSMDYGTKYF
TRBV4-1	.	TRBJ2-7	once	TGCGCCAGCAGCCAAGATGCAGGCCTAAAATCCTACGAGCAGTACTTC	CASSQDAGLKSYEQYF
TRBV4-3	.	TRBJ2-3	.	TGCGCCAGCAGCCAAGAATGGGGAAGGGCAGATACGCAGTATTTT	CASSQEWGRADTQYF
TRBV11-2	.	TRBJ2-2	.	TGTGCCAGCAGCCGGACCGGGAACACCGGGGAGCTGTTTTTT	CASSRTGNTGELFF
TRBV7-2	.	TRBJ2-7	.	TGTGCCAGCAGCCAAGGATCCTCAGGGAAGCAGTACTTC	CASSQGSSGKQYF
TRBV9	TRBD2	TRBJ2-7	.	TGTGCCAGCAGCGTAGGCCAACTAGCGGGGTCCTACGAGCAGTACTTC	CASSVGQLAGSYEQYF
TRBV19	TRBD1	TRBJ1-2	.	TGTGCCAGTAGTCCCCGGGACAGGGGGGGCTATGGCTACACCTTC	CASSPRDRGGYGYTF
TRBV6-5	.	TRBJ1-1	.	TGTGCCAGCAGTTATCCCGGTCACACTGAAGCTTTCTTT	CASSYPGHTEAFF
TRBV5-4	.	TRBJ2-7	.	TGTGCCAGCAGCTTGGCTGGGGCCGAGCAGTACTTC	CASSLAGAEQYF
TRBV6-4	TRBD1	TRBJ1-2	.	TGTGCCAGCAGACCGACAGGGAAAGGAGGCTACACCTTC	CASRPTGKGGYTF
TRBV11-1	.	TRBJ1-4	.	TGTGCCAGCAGCTTGGGGAGCACTAATGAAAAACTGTTTTTT	CASSLGSTNEKLFF
TRBV4-3	.	TRBJ1-5	.	TGCGCCAGCAGCCAAGGCAGCGGCAAGCATCAGCCCCAGCATTTT	CASSQGSGKHQPQHF
TRBV2	.	TRBJ2-7	.	TGTGCCAGCAGTGAAAAAGGACCTCCTTCCTACGAGCAGTACTTC	CASSEKGPPSYEQYF
TRBV6-5	.	TRBJ1-5	once	TGTGCCAGCAGCCAATTCCGGGCCGACAATCAGCCCCAGCATTTT	CASSQFRADNQPQHF
TRBV9	TRBD1	TRBJ1-2	few	TGTGCCAGCAGCGTAGCTGCGACAGGGCACTATGGCTACACCTTC	CASSVAATGHYGYTF
TRBV14	TRBD1	TRBJ2-4	.	TGTGCCAGCAGCCAAGGGCCGGGACAGGGGAATGTGAACATTCAGTACTTC	CASSQGPGQGNVNIQYF
TRBV7-9	.	TRBJ1-2	.	TGTGCCAGCAGCCCGGACAACTATGGCTACACCTTC	CASSPDNYGYTF
TRBV28	.	TRBJ2-7	.	TGTGCCAGCAGCGCCGGGGACCCCCTGACCTACGAGCAGTACTTC	CASSAGDPLTYEQYF
TRBV19	.	TRBJ2-3	.	TGTGCCAGTAGTATAGCGGGAGGCACAGATACGCAGTATTTT	CASSIAGGTDTQYF
TRBV4-3	TRBD1	TRBJ2-1	.	TGCGCCAGCAGCCAAGGGACAGGGGGTTACAATGAGCAGTTCTTC	CASSQGTGGYNEQFF
TRBV29-1	.	TRBJ1-1	.	TGCAGCGTTGGGGCAGGGGTAGCTTTCTTT	CSVGAGVAFF
TRBV4-1	.	TRBJ2-1	.	TGCGCCAGCAGCCAAGATATCGGAGGGAGTTCTTCCCATGAGCAGTTCTTC	CASSQDIGGSSSHEQFF
TRBV6-4	TRBD2	TRBJ2-3	.	TGTGCCAGCAGTGGGACTAGCGGGGCCACAGATACGCAGTATTTT	CASSGTSGATDTQYF
TRBV2	.	TRBJ1-5	.	TGTGCCAGCAGTGAAAACTCGGGGAATCAGCCCCAGCATTTT	CASSENSGNQPQHF
TRBV6-5	.	TRBJ1-1	.	.	CASSYVGIGSEVEGFF
TRBV7-8	TRBD2	TRBJ2-5	.	TGTGCCAGCAGCTTAGTTAGCGGGGCAGTCGATGGGGAGACCCAGTACTTC	CASSLVSGAVDGETQYF
TRBV14	.	TRBJ2-7	.	TGTGCCAGCAGCCTCGGGGGTCTCGAGCAGTACTTC	CASSLGGLEQYF
TRBV20-1	.	TRBJ1-1	few	TGCAGTGCCTCAGATAACACTGAAGCTTTCTTT	CSASDNTEAFF
TRBV4-2	.	TRBJ2-2	.	TGTGCCAGCAGCCAAGGGGAGGCCGGGGAGCTGTTTTTT	CASSQGEAGELFF
TRBV5-4	TRBD2	TRBJ2-3	once	TGTGCCAGCAGCTTTCCAGCGGGGGGCCTCACAGATACGCAGTATTTT	CASSFPAGGLTDTQYF
TRBV7-2	TRBD1	TRBJ1-6	.	TGTGCCAGCAGCTTTGCCTCGACAGGGGCTAGGGGTTCACCCCTCCACTTT	CASSFASTGARGSPLHF
TRBV15	.	TRBJ2-1	once	TGTGCCACCTCGCCGGCGGGCCCCTACAATGAGCAGTTCTTC	CATSPAGPYNEQFF
TRBV10-2	.	TRBJ2-1	.	TGCGCCAGCAGTGTCAGTCAGAGCTCCTACAATGAGCAGTTCTTC	CASSVSQSSYNEQFF
TRBV15	.	TRBJ2-1	.	TGTGCCACCAGCAGCGACTCCCCTACAAGTGAGCAGTTCTTC	CATSSDSPTSEQFF
TRBV7-2	.	TRBJ2-7	.	TGTGCCAGCAGCTTATACGTGGGGGAGCAGTACTTC	CASSLYVGEQYF
TRBV4-1	TRBD2	TRBJ2-3	once	TGCGCCAGCAGCCAAGATCCTCGCGGGGGGGCCTCAGATACGCAGTATTTT	CASSQDPRGGASDTQYF
TRBV9	TRBD2	TRBJ2-3	.	TGTGCCAGCAGCGTCCCTAGCGGGGGTAATACGCAGTATTTT	CASSVPSGGNTQYF
TRBV7-2	.	TRBJ2-1	.	TGTGCCAGCAGCCAATTTTTAGAGCAGTTCTTC	CASSQFLEQFF
TRBV7-6	TRBD1	TRBJ1-5	.	TGTGCCAGCAGTCAGGGGGGACAGCCCCAGCATTTT	CASSQGGQPQHF
TRBV7-2	.	TRBJ2-6	.	TGTGCCAGCAGCCTACACACCTCTGGGGCCAACGTCCTGACTTTC	CASSLHTSGANVLTF
TRBV15	.	TRBJ1-1	.	TGTGCCACCAGCTATCGACAGGCTAATGAAGCTTTCTTT	CATSYRQANEAFF
TRBV4-3	.	TRBJ2-7	.	TGCGCCAGCAGCCAAGACTCGAGCTACGAGCAGTACTTC	CASSQDSSYEQYF
TRBV19	.	TRBJ1-2	few	TGTGCCAGTAGTATGGTCGCCTCTAACTATGGCTACACCTTC	CASSMVASNYGYTF
TRBV18	.	TRBJ1-4	few	TGTGCCAGCTCACCACCTTTTGGGACTGGTAATGAAAAACTGTTTTTT	CASSPPFGTGNEKLFF
TRBV19	TRBD2	TRBJ2-2	.	TGTGCCAGTCACGAACTAGCGGGAGAAACCGGGGAGCTGTTTTTT	CASHELAGETGELFF
TRBV5-1	TRBD1	TRBJ1-6	.	TGCGCCAGCAGCTCCGCGAGACAGGGCGTGAATTCACCCCTCCACTTT	CASSSARQGVNSPLHF
TRBV11-1	.	TRBJ1-4	.	TGTGCCAGCAGCCTGGGGCCAACTAATGAAAAACTGTTTTTT	CASSLGPTNEKLFF